This T cell receptor (beta chain) was identified during a study of regulatory dendritic cells for organ transplantation. Whole-study results and caveats: Among resting subsets, memory CD8+ cells contained the most alloreactive clonotypes. Memory T cells were less diverse than naive, with memory CD8+ most oligoclonal.

TCRdb's copy holds only in-frame clones and misses some; the assay was immunoSEQ multiplex PCR. Counted here are about 10,000 clones, around 65% occurring once; the ten biggest clones make up approximately 17%. Germline V gene data show CDR1 as SEHNR and CDR2 as FQNEAQ (reference sequence). The CDR3 extends over 16 amino acids. V was cut by 5 bases and J by 8 bases, with 24 bases left in between. Memory T cells were CD45RO+, naive were CD45RA+, sorted by FACS. Details on this clone: Antigen specificity is unknown.

This sequence originates from a human donor in good health. The V call is TRBV7-9, the J call TRBJ1-2; D is ambiguous. Sequenced sample: memory CD8+ T cells from blood. Indicated subset: CD45RO+ memory T cells. CDR3 amino acids: CASSLITPLWGAGYTF. CDR3 sequence (DNA): TGTGCCAGCAGCCTAATTACTCCCCTGTGGGGAGCCGGCTACACCTTC.